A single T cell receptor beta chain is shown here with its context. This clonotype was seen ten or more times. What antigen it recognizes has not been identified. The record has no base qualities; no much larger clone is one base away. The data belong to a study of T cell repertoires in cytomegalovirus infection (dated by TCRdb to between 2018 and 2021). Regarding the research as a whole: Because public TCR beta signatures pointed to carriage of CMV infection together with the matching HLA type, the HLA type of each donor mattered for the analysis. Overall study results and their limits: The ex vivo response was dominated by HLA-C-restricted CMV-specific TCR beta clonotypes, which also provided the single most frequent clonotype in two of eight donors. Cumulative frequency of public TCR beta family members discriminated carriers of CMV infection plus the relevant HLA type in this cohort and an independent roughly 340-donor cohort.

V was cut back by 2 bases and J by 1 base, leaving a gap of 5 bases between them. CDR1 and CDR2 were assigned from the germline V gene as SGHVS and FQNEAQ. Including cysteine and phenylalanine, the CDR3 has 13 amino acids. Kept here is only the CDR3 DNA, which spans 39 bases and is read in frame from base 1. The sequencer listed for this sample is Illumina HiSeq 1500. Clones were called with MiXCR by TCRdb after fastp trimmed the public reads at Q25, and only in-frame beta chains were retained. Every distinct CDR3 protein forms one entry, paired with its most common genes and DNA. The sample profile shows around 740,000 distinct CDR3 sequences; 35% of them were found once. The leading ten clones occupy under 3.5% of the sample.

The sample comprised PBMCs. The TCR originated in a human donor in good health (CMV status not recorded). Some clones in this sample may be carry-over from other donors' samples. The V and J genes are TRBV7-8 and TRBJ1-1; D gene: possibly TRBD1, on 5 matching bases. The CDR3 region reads CASSLRGNTEAFF. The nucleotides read TGTGCCAGCAGCTTAAGGGGGAACACTGAAGCTTTCTTT. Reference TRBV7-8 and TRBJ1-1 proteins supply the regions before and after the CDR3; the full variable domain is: GAGVSQSPRYKVAKRGQDVALRCDPISGHVSLFWYQQALGQGPEFLTYFQNEAQLDKSGLPSDRFFAERPEGSVSTLKIQRTQQEDSAVYLCASSLRGNTEAFFGQGTRLTVV.